Sequencing of this TCR beta chain was carried out in a study of control samples from healthy donors and cancer patients. Profiling relied on immunoSEQ multiplex PCR, and the TCRdb table lists in-frame clones only, not all of them. The sample includes over 100,000 clones, roughly 89% of them seen just once. This clone showed up just once. The TCR was taken from a woman aged 50 to 65 in good health. Sequences were obtained from blood.

For the CDR3, the DNA is TGTGCCAGCAGCCAGGGACAGGGAGGCAATCAGCCCCAGCATTTT. The encoded protein is CASSQGQGGNQPQHF. The J gene is TRBJ1-5, the V gene TRBV7-9; 9 positions match TRBD1. V trimming: 5 bases; J trimming: 2 bases; junction bases outside the gene matches: 4. CDR3 size: 15 residues. Germline assignment: CDR1 SEHNR and CDR2 FQNEAQ (reference sequence). Filled out from reference TRBV7-9 and TRBJ1-5, the complete variable domain reads DTGVSQNPRHKITKRGQNVTFRCDPISEHNRLYWYRQTLGQGPEFLTYFQNEAQLEKSRLLSDRFSAERPKGSFSTLEIQRTEQGDSAMYLCASSQGQGGNQPQHFGDGTRLSIL.